This TCR beta chain was captured in a study of blood T cell dynamics during melanoma immunotherapy. Trimming left V 7 bases short and J 3 bases short, with 11 bases between. Germline CDR1 SGHRS, CDR2 YFSETQ. This CDR3 comprises 14 residues. A word on this clone: Its cognate antigen is unknown.

The study, taken as a whole, reports: PBMC repertoires of eventual disease-control patients split at W3 into clonality or diversity gains. It remained unknown if the driving T cell clones were melanoma-specific.

The assay was immunoSEQ multiplex PCR, and TCRdb's table has in-frame clones only and misses some. Here the sample spans about 6,700 clones, over 80% being singletons. Time point reported: pre-treatment baseline. Samples come from before therapy and from week 3 after the first blockade cycle. Prior systemic cancer therapy, immunosuppressant use and other active malignancies excluded patients. V and J are TRBV5-1 and TRBJ2-6, with no clear D. The sample consisted of blood, taken from a patient treated with checkpoint blockade. The receptor was isolated from a human donor with melanoma. Some clones in this sample may be carry-over from other donors' samples. The CDR3 coding sequence is TGCGCCAGCGTCGACACCTTTGGGGCCAACGTCCTGACTTTC. Its translation is CASVDTFGANVLTF.